This TCR beta chain was obtained from a study of identical twins. The CDR3 consists of 12 residues. Germline V gene data show CDR1 as ENHRY and CDR2 as SYGVKD. Trimming left V 3 bases short and J 4 bases short, with 7 bases between. Only healthy Caucasians were enrolled as donors. General study findings and limits: Abundant beta clonotypes from cord blood had fewer insertions, unlike memory repertoires, which showed none. Excess low generation probability was seen in twin-shared out-of-frame alpha sequences.

A remark on this clonotype: The antigen remains undetermined.

Using its own MiXCR run on the 5' RACE reads, TCRdb lists one record per CDR3 protein. The sample yields hundreds of thousands of distinct CDR3 sequences, more than 6.5% seen once. This same sample was also part of a study on yellow fever vaccine responses in identical twins.

This clonotype was obtained from a woman younger than 30 in good health. This chain uses TRBV10-3 with TRBJ2-7; D uncertain. Specimen: PBMCs. The DNA for the CDR3 is TGTGCCATCAGTGAAACCGGTTACGAGCAGTACTTC. Translation: CAISETGYEQYF.